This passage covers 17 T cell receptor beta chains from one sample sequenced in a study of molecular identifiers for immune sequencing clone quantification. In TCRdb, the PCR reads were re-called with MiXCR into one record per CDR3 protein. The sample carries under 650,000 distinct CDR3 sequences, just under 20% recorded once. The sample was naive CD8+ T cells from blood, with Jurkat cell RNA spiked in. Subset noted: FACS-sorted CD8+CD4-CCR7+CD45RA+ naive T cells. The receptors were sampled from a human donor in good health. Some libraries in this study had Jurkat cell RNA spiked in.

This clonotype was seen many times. The CDR3 region has the DNA TGTGCCAGCAGCCCCCAAGCGGGAACCCCCGGAGTCAATGAGCAGTTCTTC. Translated: CASSPQAGTPGVNEQFF. V usage is TRBV7-9 and J usage is TRBJ2-1; TRBD2 matches at 7 bases. The CDR3 spans 17 residues. Germline loops: CDR1 SEHNR, CDR2 FQNEAQ (reference sequence). The trim removed 5 bases at V and 6 bases at J, leaving 16 bases unmatched. Complete variable domain (other parts from reference TRBV7-9 and TRBJ2-1): DTGVSQNPRHKITKRGQNVTFRCDPISEHNRLYWYRQTLGQGPEFLTYFQNEAQLEKSRLLSDRFSAERPKGSFSTLEIQRTEQGDSAMYLCASSPQAGTPGVNEQFFGPGTRLTVL.

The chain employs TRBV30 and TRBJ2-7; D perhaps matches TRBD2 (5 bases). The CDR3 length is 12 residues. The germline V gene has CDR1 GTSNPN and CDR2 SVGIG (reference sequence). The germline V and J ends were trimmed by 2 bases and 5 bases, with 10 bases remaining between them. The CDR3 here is CAWSWTRDEQYF. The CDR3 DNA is TGTGCCTGGAGTTGGACTCGCGACGAGCAGTACTTC.

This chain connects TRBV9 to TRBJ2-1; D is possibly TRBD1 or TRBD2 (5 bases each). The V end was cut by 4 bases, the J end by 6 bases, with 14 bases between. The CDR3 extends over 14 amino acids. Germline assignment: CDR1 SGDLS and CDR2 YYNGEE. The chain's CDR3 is CASSLQGETNEQFF. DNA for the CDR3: TGTGCCAGCAGCCTTCAGGGAGAAACCAATGAGCAGTTCTTC.

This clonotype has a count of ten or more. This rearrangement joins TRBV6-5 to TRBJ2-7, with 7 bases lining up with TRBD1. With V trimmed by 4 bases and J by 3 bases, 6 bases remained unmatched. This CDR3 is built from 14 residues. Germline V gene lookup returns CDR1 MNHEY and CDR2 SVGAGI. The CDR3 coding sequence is TGTGCCAGCAGTTTCCGGACAGGATTCTACGAGCAGTACTTC. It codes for CASSFRTGFYEQYF.

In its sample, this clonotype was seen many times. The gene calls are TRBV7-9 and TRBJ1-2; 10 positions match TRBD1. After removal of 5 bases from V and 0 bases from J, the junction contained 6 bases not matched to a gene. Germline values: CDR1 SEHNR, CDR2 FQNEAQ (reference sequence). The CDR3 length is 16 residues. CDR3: CASSATGGDPNYGYTF. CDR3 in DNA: TGTGCCAGCAGCGCGACAGGGGGCGACCCTAACTATGGCTACACCTTC.

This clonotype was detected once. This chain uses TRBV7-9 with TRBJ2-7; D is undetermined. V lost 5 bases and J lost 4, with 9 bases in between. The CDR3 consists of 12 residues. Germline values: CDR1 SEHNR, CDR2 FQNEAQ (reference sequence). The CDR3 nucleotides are TGTGCCAGCAGCCCAAATCTATACGAGCAGTACTTC. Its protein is CASSPNLYEQYF.

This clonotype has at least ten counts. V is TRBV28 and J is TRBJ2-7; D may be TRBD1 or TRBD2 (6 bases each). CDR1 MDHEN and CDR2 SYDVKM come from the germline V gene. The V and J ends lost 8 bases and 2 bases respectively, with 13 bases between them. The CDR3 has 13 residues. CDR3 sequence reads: CASGRDTAYEQYF. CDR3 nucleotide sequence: TGTGCCAGCGGGCGGGACACGGCCTACGAGCAGTACTTC. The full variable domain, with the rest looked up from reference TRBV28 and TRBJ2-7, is DVKVTQSSRYLVKRTGEKVFLECVQDMDHENMFWYRQDPGLGLRLIYFSYDVKMKEKGDIPEGYSVSREKKERFSLILESASTNQTSMYLCASGRDTAYEQYFGPGTRLTVT.

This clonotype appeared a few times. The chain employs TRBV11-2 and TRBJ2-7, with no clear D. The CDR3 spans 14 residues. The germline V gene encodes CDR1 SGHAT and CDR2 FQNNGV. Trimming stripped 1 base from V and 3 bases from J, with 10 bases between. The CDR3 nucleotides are TGTGCCAGCAGCTTAGTTGCACAGTTCTACGAGCAGTACTTC. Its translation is CASSLVAQFYEQYF.

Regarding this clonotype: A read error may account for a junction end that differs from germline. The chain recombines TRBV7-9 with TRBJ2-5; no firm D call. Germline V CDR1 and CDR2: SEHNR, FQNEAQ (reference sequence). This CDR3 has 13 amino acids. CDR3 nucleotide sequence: TGTGCCAGCAACTTAAGGTCCCTGGAGACCCAGTACTTC. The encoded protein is CASNLRSLETQYF.

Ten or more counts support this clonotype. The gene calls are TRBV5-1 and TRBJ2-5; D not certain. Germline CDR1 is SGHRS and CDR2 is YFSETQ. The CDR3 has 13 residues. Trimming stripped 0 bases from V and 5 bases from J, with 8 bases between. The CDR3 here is CASSLDLWETQYF. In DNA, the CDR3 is TGCGCCAGCAGCTTGGATCTGTGGGAGACCCAGTACTTC. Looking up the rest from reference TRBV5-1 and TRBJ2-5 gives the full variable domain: KAGVTQTPRYLIKTRGQQVTLSCSPISGHRSVSWYQQTPGQGLQFLFEYFSETQRNKGNFPGRFSGRQFSNSRSEMNVSTLELGDSALYLCASSLDLWETQYFGPGTRLLVL.

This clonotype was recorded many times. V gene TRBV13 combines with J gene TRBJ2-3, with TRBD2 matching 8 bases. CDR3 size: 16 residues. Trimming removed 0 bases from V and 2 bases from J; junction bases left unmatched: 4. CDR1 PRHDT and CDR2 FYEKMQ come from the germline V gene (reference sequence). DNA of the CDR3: TGTGCCAGCAGCTTAGGGCTAGCGGGCTTCACAGATACGCAGTATTTT. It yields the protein CASSLGLAGFTDTQYF.

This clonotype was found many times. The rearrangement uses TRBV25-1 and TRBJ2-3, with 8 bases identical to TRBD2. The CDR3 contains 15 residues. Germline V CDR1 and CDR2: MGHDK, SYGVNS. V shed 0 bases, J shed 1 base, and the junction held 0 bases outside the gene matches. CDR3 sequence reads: CASSEYGGGTDTQYF. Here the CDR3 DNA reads TGTGCCAGCAGTGAATACGGGGGGGGCACAGATACGCAGTATTTT. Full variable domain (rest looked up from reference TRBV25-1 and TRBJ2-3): EADIYQTPRYLVIGTGKKITLECSQTMGHDKMYWYQQDPGMELHLIHYSYGVNSTEKGDLSSESTVSRIRTEHFPLTLESARPSHTSQYLCASSEYGGGTDTQYFGPGTRLTVL.

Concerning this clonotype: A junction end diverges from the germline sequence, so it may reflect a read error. The CDR3 protein is CSSSPGGAYEQYF. In DNA form, the CDR3 reads TGTTCCAGCAGTCCAGGGGGGGCCTACGAGCAGTACTTC. This chain connects TRBV6-2 or TRBV6-3 to TRBJ2-7, with D possibly called TRBD1 or TRBD2 (7 bases each). The length of the CDR3 is 13 residues. Germline CDR1 is MNHEY and CDR2 is SVGEGT.

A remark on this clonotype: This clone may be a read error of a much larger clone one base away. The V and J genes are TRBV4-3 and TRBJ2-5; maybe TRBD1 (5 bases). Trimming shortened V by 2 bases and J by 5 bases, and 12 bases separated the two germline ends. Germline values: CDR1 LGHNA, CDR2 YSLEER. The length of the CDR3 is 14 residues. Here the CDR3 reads CASSQNWGYETQYF. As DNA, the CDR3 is TGCGCCAGCAGCCAAAACTGGGGCTACGAGACCCAGTACTTC.

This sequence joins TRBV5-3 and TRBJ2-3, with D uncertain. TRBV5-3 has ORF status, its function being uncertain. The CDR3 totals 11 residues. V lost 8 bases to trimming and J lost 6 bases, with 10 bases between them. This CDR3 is CASGLPDTQYF. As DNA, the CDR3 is TGTGCCAGCGGCTTGCCCGATACGCAGTATTTT.

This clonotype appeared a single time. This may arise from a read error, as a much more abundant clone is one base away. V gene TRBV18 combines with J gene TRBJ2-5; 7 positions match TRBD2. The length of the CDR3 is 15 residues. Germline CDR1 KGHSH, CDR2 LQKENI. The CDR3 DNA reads TGTGCCAACTCACCGGGGACTATGTACCAAGAGACCCAGTACTTC. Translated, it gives CANSPGTMYQETQYF. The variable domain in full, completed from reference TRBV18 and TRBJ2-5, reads NAGVMQNPRHLVRRRGQEARLRCSPMKGHSHVYWYRQLPEEGLKFMVYLQKENIIDESGMPKERFSAEFPKEGPSILRIQQVVRGDSAAYFCANSPGTMYQETQYFGPGTRLLVL.

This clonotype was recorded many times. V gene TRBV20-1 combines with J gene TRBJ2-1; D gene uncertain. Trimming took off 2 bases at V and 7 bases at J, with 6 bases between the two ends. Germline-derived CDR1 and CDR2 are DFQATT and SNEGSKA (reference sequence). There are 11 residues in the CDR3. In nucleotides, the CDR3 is TGCAGTGCTAGATGGGGAAATGAGCAGTTCTTC. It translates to CSARWGNEQFF.